This TCR beta chain comes out of a study of technical replicates of blood from a few donors (dated by TCRdb to the late 2010s). The library relied on the immunoSEQ multiplex PCR assay. The table comes from immuneACCESS by way of TCRdb, which keeps in-frame sequences with V and J called. Part of the clones is missing from these tables; in studies checked, under half for an unresolved V gene and the rest for unknown reasons. For this sample the table gives more than 65,000 clones, of which approximately 94% were detected only once. 0.25% of the sample is in the top ten clones. As concerns this clone: Its recognized antigen is unknown. Per-base quality was not reported, and no clone a single base away is much larger than it.

Taken from cysteine to phenylalanine, the CDR3 has 17 residues. This entry keeps only the CDR3 DNA: 51 bases, framed from base 1. Taken from the germline V gene (reference sequence), the CDR1 and CDR2 loops are WNHNN and SYGVQD. V is trimmed back by 2 bases and J by 0 bases, and the junction contains 5 bases that no gene match accounts for. The chain employs TRBV10-1 and TRBJ2-3; TRBD2 aligns with 10 central bases. The TCR comes from a human donor in good health. The sequenced material came from T cells isolated from PBMCs. The CDR3 in this case is CASSEPLTSGSTDTQYF. The DNA sequence reads TGCGCCAGCAGTGAGCCCCTGACTAGCGGGAGCACAGATACGCAGTATTTT.